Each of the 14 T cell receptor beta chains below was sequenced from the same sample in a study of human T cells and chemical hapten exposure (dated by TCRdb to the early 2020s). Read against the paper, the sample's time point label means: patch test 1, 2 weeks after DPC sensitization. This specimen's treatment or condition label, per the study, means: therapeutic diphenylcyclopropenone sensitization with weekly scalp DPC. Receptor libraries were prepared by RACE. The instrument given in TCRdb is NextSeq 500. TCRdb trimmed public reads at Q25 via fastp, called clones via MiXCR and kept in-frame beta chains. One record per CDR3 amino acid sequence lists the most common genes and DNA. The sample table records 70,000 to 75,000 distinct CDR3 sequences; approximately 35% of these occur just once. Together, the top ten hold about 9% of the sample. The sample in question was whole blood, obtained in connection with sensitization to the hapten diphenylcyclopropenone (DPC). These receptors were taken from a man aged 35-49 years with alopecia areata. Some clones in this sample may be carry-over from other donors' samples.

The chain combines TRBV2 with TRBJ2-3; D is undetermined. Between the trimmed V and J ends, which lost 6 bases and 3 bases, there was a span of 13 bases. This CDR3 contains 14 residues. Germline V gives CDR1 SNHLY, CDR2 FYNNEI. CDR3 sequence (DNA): TGTGCCAGCAGGAATGTTTTAGGAACAGATACGCAGTATTTT. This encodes CASRNVLGTDTQYF.

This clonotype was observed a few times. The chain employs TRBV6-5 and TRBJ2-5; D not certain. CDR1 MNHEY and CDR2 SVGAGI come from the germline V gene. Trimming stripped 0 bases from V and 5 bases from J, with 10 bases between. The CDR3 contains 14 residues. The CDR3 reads CASSYSQNGETQYF. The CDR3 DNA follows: TGTGCCAGCAGTTACTCGCAGAACGGGGAGACCCAGTACTTC.

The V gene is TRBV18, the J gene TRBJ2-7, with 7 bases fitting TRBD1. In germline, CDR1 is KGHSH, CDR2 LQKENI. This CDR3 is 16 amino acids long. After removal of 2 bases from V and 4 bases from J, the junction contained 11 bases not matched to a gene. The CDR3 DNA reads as TGTGCCAGCTCACCATTTGGAACAGGGGTCACTTACGAGCAGTACTTC. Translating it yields CASSPFGTGVTYEQYF.

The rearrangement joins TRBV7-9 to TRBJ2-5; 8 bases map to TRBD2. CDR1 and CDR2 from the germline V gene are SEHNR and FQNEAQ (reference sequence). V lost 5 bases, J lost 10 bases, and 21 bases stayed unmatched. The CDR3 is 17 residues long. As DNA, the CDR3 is TGTGCCAGCAGCCCTGGGCAAGCTAGCGGGTGGTCTGAGGGCCAGTACTTC. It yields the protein CASSPGQASGWSEGQYF. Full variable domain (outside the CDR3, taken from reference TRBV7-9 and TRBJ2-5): DTGVSQNPRHKITKRGQNVTFRCDPISEHNRLYWYRQTLGQGPEFLTYFQNEAQLEKSRLLSDRFSAERPKGSFSTLEIQRTEQGDSAMYLCASSPGQASGWSEGQYFGPGTRLLVL.

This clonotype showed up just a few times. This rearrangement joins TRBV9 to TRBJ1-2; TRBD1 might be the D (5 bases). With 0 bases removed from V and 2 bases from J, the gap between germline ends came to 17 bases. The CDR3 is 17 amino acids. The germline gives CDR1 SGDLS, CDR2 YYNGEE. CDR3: CASSVDRTDLSNYGYTF. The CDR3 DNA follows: TGTGCCAGCAGCGTAGACAGGACGGACCTCAGCAACTATGGCTACACCTTC.

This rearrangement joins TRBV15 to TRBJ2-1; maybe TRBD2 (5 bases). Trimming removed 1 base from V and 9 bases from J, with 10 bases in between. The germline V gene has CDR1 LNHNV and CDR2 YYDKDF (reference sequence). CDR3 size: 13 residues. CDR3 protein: CATSRVPSGEQFF. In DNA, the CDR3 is TGTGCCACCAGCAGAGTCCCCAGCGGTGAGCAGTTCTTC. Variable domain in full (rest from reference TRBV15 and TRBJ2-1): DAMVIQNPRYQVTQFGKPVTLSCSQTLNHNVMYWYQQKSSQAPKLLFHYYDKDFNNEADTPDNFQSRRPNTSFCFLDIRSPGLGDTAMYLCATSRVPSGEQFFGPGTRLTVL.

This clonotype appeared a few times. For the CDR3, the DNA is TGTGCCAGCAGCTTACCGACTAGCGGGAGGTTAGAGACCCAGTACTTC. The encoded protein is CASSLPTSGRLETQYF. V usage is TRBV7-2 and J usage is TRBJ2-5; 13 nucleotides match TRBD2. The CDR3 is made up of 16 amino acids. V lost 2 bases and J lost 4; bases outside the gene matches: 4. The V gene's germline CDR1 is SGHTA and CDR2 FQGNSA.

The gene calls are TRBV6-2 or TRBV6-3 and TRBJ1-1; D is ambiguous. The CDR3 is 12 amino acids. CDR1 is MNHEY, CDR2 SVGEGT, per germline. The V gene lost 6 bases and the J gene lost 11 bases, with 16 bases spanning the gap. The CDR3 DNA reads TGTGCCAGCAGCTTCAGGCCTTTGGAGGCTTTCTTT. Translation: CASSFRPLEAFF.

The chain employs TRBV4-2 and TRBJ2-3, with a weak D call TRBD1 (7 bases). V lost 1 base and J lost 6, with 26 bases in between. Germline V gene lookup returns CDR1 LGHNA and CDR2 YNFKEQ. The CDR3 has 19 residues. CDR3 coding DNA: TGTGCCAGCAGCCAAGGCTTGAGCGATAGGGGAGCAGGGGGGGATACGCAGTATTTT. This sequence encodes CASSQGLSDRGAGGDTQYF.

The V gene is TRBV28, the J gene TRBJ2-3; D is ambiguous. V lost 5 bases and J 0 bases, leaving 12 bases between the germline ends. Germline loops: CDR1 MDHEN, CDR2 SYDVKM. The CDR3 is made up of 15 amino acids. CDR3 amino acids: CASSLISISTDTQYF. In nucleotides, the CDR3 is TGTGCCAGCAGTCTAATCTCTATTAGCACAGATACGCAGTATTTT. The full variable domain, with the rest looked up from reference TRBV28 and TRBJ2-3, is DVKVTQSSRYLVKRTGEKVFLECVQDMDHENMFWYRQDPGLGLRLIYFSYDVKMKEKGDIPEGYSVSREKKERFSLILESASTNQTSMYLCASSLISISTDTQYFGPGTRLTVL.

The CDR3 coding sequence is TGTGCCAGCAGCTCGATGGGGACAGCGAACTACGAGCAGTACTTC. Protein sequence: CASSSMGTANYEQYF. The chain couples TRBV13 to TRBJ2-7; 7 bases are a match to TRBD1. The V gene's germline CDR1 is PRHDT and CDR2 FYEKMQ (reference sequence). Germline trimming cut 4 bases from V and 3 bases from J; bases unmatched to any gene: 9. The CDR3 covers 15 residues.

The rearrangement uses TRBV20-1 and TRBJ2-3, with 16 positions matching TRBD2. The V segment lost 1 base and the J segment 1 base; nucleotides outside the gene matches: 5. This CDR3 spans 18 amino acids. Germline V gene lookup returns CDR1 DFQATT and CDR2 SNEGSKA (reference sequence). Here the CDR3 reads CSARVGLAGGRGTDTQYF. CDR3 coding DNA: TGCAGTGCTAGAGTGGGACTAGCGGGAGGGCGGGGCACAGATACGCAGTATTTT.

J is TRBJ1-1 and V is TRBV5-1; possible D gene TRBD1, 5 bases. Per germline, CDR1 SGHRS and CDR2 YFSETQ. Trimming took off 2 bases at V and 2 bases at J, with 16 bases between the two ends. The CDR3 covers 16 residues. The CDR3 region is CASSFHDRDVNTEAFF. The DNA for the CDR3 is TGCGCCAGCAGCTTTCACGACCGGGACGTAAACACTGAAGCTTTCTTT. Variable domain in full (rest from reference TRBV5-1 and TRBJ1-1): KAGVTQTPRYLIKTRGQQVTLSCSPISGHRSVSWYQQTPGQGLQFLFEYFSETQRNKGNFPGRFSGRQFSNSRSEMNVSTLELGDSALYLCASSFHDRDVNTEAFFGQGTRLTVV.

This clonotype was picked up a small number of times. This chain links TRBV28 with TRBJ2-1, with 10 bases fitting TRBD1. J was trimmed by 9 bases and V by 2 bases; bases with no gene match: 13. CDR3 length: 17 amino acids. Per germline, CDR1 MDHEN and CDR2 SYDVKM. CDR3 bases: TGTGCCAGCAGTTTACCTAGAATTCGGGACAGGGGTGGTGAGCAGTTCTTC. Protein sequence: CASSLPRIRDRGGEQFF.